The 12 T cell receptor beta chains in this list originate from one sample, sequenced in a study of blood T cell repertoires in COVID-19. This table comes from immunoSEQ multiplex PCR, and its TCRdb copy is limited to in-frame clones, with some not included. The sample has around 50,000 clones, 65% to 90% seen once; the top ten hold approximately 7%. Sequencing used peripheral blood. The source of these receptors is a man in his forties with acute or convalescent COVID-19.

V and J are TRBV7-2 and TRBJ1-4; 11 bases align to TRBD1. The V segment lost 2 bases and the J segment 4 bases; nucleotides outside the gene matches: 6. Per the germline V gene, CDR1 is SGHTA and CDR2 is FQGNSA. The CDR3 loop spans 17 amino acids. The CDR3 bases are TGTGCCAGCAGCTTATTGGGGACAGGGGGATTTAATGAAAAACTGTTTTTT. Protein sequence: CASSLLGTGGFNEKLFF.

This chain links TRBV2 with TRBJ1-2; D remains ambiguous. The germline V gene has CDR1 SNHLY and CDR2 FYNNEI. The CDR3 runs 11 residues. Trimming took off 3 bases at V and 13 bases at J, with 12 bases between the two ends. The DNA of the CDR3 is TGTGCCAGCAGTGAGGCGAGCGGTGGCACCTTC. This codes for CASSEASGGTF.

The chain combines TRBV11-3 with TRBJ2-3; D gene uncertain. Per the germline V gene, CDR1 is SGHNT and CDR2 is YENEEA. V was cut by 5 bases and J by 3 bases, with 12 bases left in between. The CDR3 contains 14 residues. In DNA, the CDR3 is TGTGCCAGCAGCACCGAGGCCGGGACAGATACGCAGTATTTT. Amino acids: CASSTEAGTDTQYF.

The chain couples TRBV28 to TRBJ2-1, with 7 bases aligning to TRBD1. The germline gives CDR1 MDHEN, CDR2 SYDVKM. This CDR3 is built from 16 residues. J gave up 1 base and V 8 bases, and 11 bases lay outside the gene matches. As DNA, the CDR3 is TGTGCCAGCTTTACTATTAACAGGGGTTCCTACAATGAGCAGTTCTTC. The encoded protein is CASFTINRGSYNEQFF.

The chain carries TRBV9 and TRBJ2-5, with TRBD2 identical over 10 bases. The germline gives CDR1 SGDLS, CDR2 YYNGEE. The CDR3 sequence is 16 residues long. Losses at the gene ends were 2 bases for V and 2 bases for J; bases not matched to a gene: 6. The CDR3 DNA reads as TGTGCCAGCAGCGTTTCTAGCGGGGGCGGACAAGAGACCCAGTACTTC. Amino acids: CASSVSSGGGQETQYF.

The chain employs TRBV4-3 and TRBJ1-1; TRBD1 matches 7 bases. The CDR3 totals 15 residues. The V gene end was trimmed by 1 base and the J gene end by 8 bases; junction bases not matched to a gene: 10. In germline, CDR1 is LGHNA, CDR2 YSLEER. CDR3 in amino acids: CASSQGWDRPSEAFF. The DNA of the CDR3 is TGCGCCAGCAGCCAAGGTTGGGACAGACCATCGGAAGCTTTCTTT.

J is TRBJ2-1 and V is TRBV7-2; 7 bases fit TRBD2. V lost 5 bases and J lost 7; bases outside the gene matches: 8. This CDR3 has 14 residues. The germline V gene encodes CDR1 SGHTA and CDR2 FQGNSA. The CDR3 here is CASSQGTKWNEQFF. The CDR3 DNA sequence: TGTGCCAGCAGCCAAGGGACTAAATGGAATGAGCAGTTCTTC.

The rearrangement links TRBV12-3 or TRBV12-4 to TRBJ1-2, with 7 bases lining up with TRBD1. This CDR3 comprises 13 residues. Trimming cost V 3 bases and J 8 bases; bases outside gene matches: 6. The CDR3 bases are TGTGCCAGCAGTTTCGGTCAGGGGGAAGGCTACACCTTC. Translated, it gives CASSFGQGEGYTF.

This chain joins TRBV2 and TRBJ1-1; D is uncertain. Trimming stripped 8 bases from V and 8 bases from J, with 15 bases between. The germline V gene encodes CDR1 SNHLY and CDR2 FYNNEI. The CDR3 totals 12 residues. The CDR3 loop is CASRRAGTEAFF. The CDR3 nucleotides read TGTGCCAGCCGACGAGCGGGTACGGAAGCTTTCTTT. The complete variable domain, with remaining parts taken from reference TRBV2 and TRBJ1-1, reads EPEVTQTPSHQVTQMGQEVILRCVPISNHLYFYWYRQILGQKVEFLVSFYNNEISEKSEIFDDQFSVERPDGSNFTLKIRSTKLEDSAMYFCASRRAGTEAFFGQGTRLTVV.

The V gene is TRBV28, the J gene TRBJ1-2, with 7 bases matching TRBD1. Trimming at V came to 4 bases and at J to 2 bases, leaving 7 bases not matched to a gene. CDR3 length: 15 residues. Germline V gene sequence: CDR1 MDHEN, CDR2 SYDVKM. This CDR3 is CASSSLGTENYGYTF. The CDR3 DNA reads as TGTGCCAGCAGTTCCCTTGGGACAGAGAACTATGGCTACACCTTC.

V and J are TRBV14 and TRBJ1-2; the D gene is possibly TRBD1 (6 bases). Germline assignment: CDR1 SGHDN and CDR2 FVKESK. The CDR3 sequence is 13 residues long. Deletions cut 3 bases from V and 7 bases from J, with 12 bases between. The CDR3 nucleotides read TGTGCCAGCAGCCAGATACAGGGAAGTGGCTACACCTTC. Protein product: CASSQIQGSGYTF.

The chain joins TRBV19 to TRBJ1-3; D is ambiguous. Germline CDR1 is LNHDA and CDR2 is SQIVND (reference sequence). Between the trimmed V and J ends, which lost 8 bases and 2 bases, there was a span of 13 bases. This CDR3 is 14 amino acids long. Here the CDR3 DNA reads TGTGCCAGTGCAGGTCGGCAGACTGGAAACACCATATATTTT. Translated, it gives CASAGRQTGNTIYF.